Included here is one TCR beta chain sequence, with context. No antigen is known for it. The source of the sample is a study of T cell responses to AZD1222 COVID-19 vaccine. Libraries were prepared by immunoSEQ multiplex PCR; TCRdb keeps only in-frame clonotypes and omits some of them. The table has 120,000 to 150,000 clones, under 95% seen once; the top ten hold 5%. Germline V lookup: CDR1 LGHDT, CDR2 YNNKEL (reference sequence). The CDR3 runs 21 residues. Trimming took 5 bases from V and 5 from J; bases not matched to a gene: 19. General study findings and limits: Vaccination with two AZD1222 doses was followed by a rise in Spike-specific TCR breadth and depth. It was only after the peak T cell response that any repertoires were sampled. Across the whole spike, CD4 TCRs peaked at regions 160-218 and 743-854.

The specimen comprised peripheral blood, sampled on day 0 of AZD1222 vaccination. This receptor was identified in an adult in good health. This sequence joins TRBV3-1 (or the pseudogene TRBV3-2) and TRBJ2-2; 14 nucleotides line up with TRBD2. CDR3 sequence reads: CASSWRSPFGTSGSRTGELFF. CDR3 nucleotide sequence: TGTGCCAGCAGCTGGAGGAGCCCTTTCGGGACTAGCGGGAGTCGAACCGGGGAGCTGTTTTTT.